The next 4 T cell receptor beta chains were all read from a single sample in a study of OX40 agonist ivuxolimab in advanced cancers. The assay was immunoSEQ multiplex PCR, and TCRdb's table has in-frame clones only and misses some. This table has approximately 49,000 clones, roughly 80% appearing once. The sample was CD4+ or CD8+ T cells sorted from blood, taken in a trial of the OX40 agonist ivuxolimab. The receptors were sampled from an adult with an advanced solid tumor such as melanoma, head and neck, liver or kidney cancer.

CDR3 coding DNA: TGCAGCGTTGGAGAGGGCCCCGGGTCACCCCTCCACTTT. This codes for CSVGEGPGSPLHF. This chain links TRBV29-1 with TRBJ1-6; D unresolved. Germline loops: CDR1 SQVTM, CDR2 ANQGSEA. The V end lost 4 bases, the J end lost 10 bases, and 14 bases lay between the germline ends. CDR3 length: 13 residues.

The V and J genes are TRBV13 and TRBJ2-7; D is undetermined. Germline CDR1 is PRHDT and CDR2 is FYEKMQ (reference sequence). The germline V and J ends were trimmed by 1 base and 1 base, with 14 bases remaining between them. This CDR3 contains 16 residues. This CDR3 reads CASSLVLRATSYEQYF. The DNA of the CDR3 is TGTGCCAGCAGCTTAGTCTTACGGGCTACATCCTACGAGCAGTACTTC. The full variable domain, in which reference TRBV13 and TRBJ2-7 provide the parts outside the CDR3, is AAGVIQSPRHLIKEKRETATLKCYPIPRHDTVYWYQQGPGQDPQFLISFYEKMQSDKGSIPDRFSAQQFSDYHSELNMSSLELGDSALYFCASSLVLRATSYEQYFGPGTRLTVT.

The gene calls are TRBV19 and TRBJ2-1, with 9 bases aligning to TRBD2. Germline V gene sequence: CDR1 LNHDA, CDR2 SQIVND (reference sequence). V trimming: 3 bases; J trimming: 3 bases; junction bases outside the gene matches: 3. The CDR3 sequence is 15 residues long. The CDR3 sequence: CASSISGSLYNEQFF. The DNA of the CDR3 is TGTGCCAGTAGTATTAGCGGGAGTCTCTACAATGAGCAGTTCTTC.

The V gene is TRBV19, the J gene TRBJ2-3; tentative D call: TRBD2 (7 bases). The CDR3 covers 14 residues. Germline CDR1 and CDR2: LNHDA and SQIVND (reference sequence). The V gene lost 10 bases and the J gene lost 6 bases, with 20 bases spanning the gap. CDR3 sequence: CATSAGTTSDTQYF. The CDR3, as DNA: TGTGCCACATCAGCGGGGACAACGTCGGATACGCAGTATTTT.